The 30 T cell receptor beta chains given below trace back to one sample, sequenced in a study of spatial heterogeneity in lung cancer. The time point: blood at routine non-recurrence follow-up after resection. TCRdb ran MiXCR on the 5' RACE reads and lists one entry per CDR3 protein. The sample contains roughly 120,000 distinct CDR3 sequences, more than 10% of which appear only once. Specimen: PBMCs, collected at follow-up. The receptors shown here come from a female donor with early-stage non-small cell lung cancer.

For the CDR3, the DNA is TGTGCCAGCAGCCCGATTGAGGCAGGGACGTATGGCTACACCTTC. This sequence encodes CASSPIEAGTYGYTF. The V gene is TRBV5-6, the J gene TRBJ1-2, with D maybe TRBD1 (5 bases). From germline, CDR1 is SGHDT and CDR2 YYEEEE. The CDR3 is 15 amino acids. Trimming removed 4 bases from V and 5 bases from J, with 18 bases in between.

This clonotype was counted a few times. The rearrangement joins TRBV5-1 to TRBJ1-1; weak D call: TRBD1 (5 bases). Germline CDR1 is SGHRS and CDR2 is YFSETQ. The CDR3 has 15 amino acids. V lost 0 bases and J 2 bases, leaving 11 bases between the germline ends. The CDR3 DNA follows: TGCGCCAGCAGCTTGGAATCAGGGATTAACACTGAAGCTTTCTTT. Protein product: CASSLESGINTEAFF.

In its sample, this clonotype was seen many times. The gene calls are TRBV9 and TRBJ2-1; D is unresolved. The V gene's germline CDR1 is SGDLS and CDR2 YYNGEE. This CDR3 contains 14 residues. Trimming stripped 3 bases from V and 6 bases from J, with 13 bases between. CDR3 nucleotide sequence: TGTGCCAGCAGCGGGACGACTCGGGCCAATGAGCAGTTCTTC. Its protein is CASSGTTRANEQFF.

The chain combines TRBV7-9 with TRBJ1-2, with TRBD1 matching 7 bases. This CDR3 has 15 amino acids. Germline V CDR1 and CDR2: SEHNR, FQNEAQ (reference sequence). J lost 0 bases, V lost 4 bases, and 5 bases had no gene match. Here the CDR3 reads CASSWPGGANYGYTF. The CDR3 coding sequence is TGTGCCAGCAGCTGGCCAGGGGGAGCTAACTATGGCTACACCTTC.

A few counts support this clonotype. The V gene is TRBV5-1, the J gene TRBJ2-2; D is undetermined. Trimming pared 4 bases from V and 5 bases from J, leaving 9 bases between. The CDR3 is 13 amino acids. CDR1 is SGHRS and CDR2 is YFSETQ in the germline V gene. CDR3 sequence: CASSPEGTGELFF. The CDR3 nucleotides read TGCGCCAGCAGCCCGGAAGGGACCGGGGAGCTGTTTTTT.

The J gene is TRBJ2-1, the V gene TRBV3-1; 9 bases agree with TRBD2. J gave up 7 bases and V 4 bases, and 8 bases lay outside the gene matches. The length of the CDR3 is 15 residues. In germline, CDR1 is LGHDT, CDR2 YNNKEL (reference sequence). In DNA form, the CDR3 reads TGTGCCAGCAGCCCTTCCCTAGCGGGGAGGAATGAGCAGTTCTTC. This translates into CASSPSLAGRNEQFF.

J is TRBJ1-1 and V is TRBV7-2; tentatively, D is TRBD1 (6 bases). Between the trimmed V and J ends, which lost 2 bases and 7 bases, there was a span of 14 bases. Looked up from germline, CDR1 is SGHTA and CDR2 is FQGNSA. This CDR3 has 14 amino acids. The CDR3 loop is CASSLIQGRDEAFF. CDR3 DNA sequence: TGTGCCAGCAGCTTAATACAGGGCAGAGATGAAGCTTTCTTT.

At least ten counts were recorded for this clonotype. The chain employs TRBV6-4 and TRBJ2-2, with D unresolved. The CDR3 covers 14 residues. Trimming removed 3 bases from V and 6 bases from J, with 11 bases in between. CDR1 and CDR2 from the germline V gene are MRHNA and SNTAGT. The CDR3, as DNA: TGTGCCAGCAGTGAACAGCAAAGGTCCGGGGAGCTGTTTTTT. It yields the protein CASSEQQRSGELFF.

The chain has TRBV7-4 and TRBJ1-5; D is unresolved. V was clipped by 4 bases and J by 1 base, with 14 bases between them. The CDR3 length is 16 residues. The germline V gene encodes CDR1 SGHVT and CDR2 SQSDAQ. The CDR3 is CASSSRDNSSNQPQHF. As DNA, the CDR3 is TGTGCCAGCAGCTCTAGAGACAACTCAAGCAATCAGCCCCAGCATTTT.

The gene calls are TRBV12-3 or TRBV12-4 and TRBJ2-1, with 9 positions matching TRBD2. Losses at the gene ends were 4 bases for V and 9 bases for J; bases not matched to a gene: 7. The CDR3 runs 14 residues. The chain's CDR3 is CASSWASGNGEQFF. The CDR3 nucleotides are TGTGCCAGCAGTTGGGCTAGCGGGAATGGTGAGCAGTTCTTC.

This clonotype was counted between two and nine times. CDR3: CASSPYFGSGTQYF. The CDR3 DNA sequence: TGCGCCAGCAGCCCGTATTTTGGGAGTGGGACCCAGTACTTC. The chain has TRBV5-1 and TRBJ2-5, with D perhaps TRBD2 (5 bases). Between the trimmed V and J ends, which lost 4 bases and 7 bases, there was a span of 17 bases. The CDR3 has 14 residues. The germline V gene encodes CDR1 SGHRS and CDR2 YFSETQ.

This clonotype has more than one count but fewer than ten. This chain links TRBV30 with TRBJ1-1; D is uncertain. CDR1 GTSNPN and CDR2 SVGIG come from the germline V gene (reference sequence). The CDR3 consists of 13 residues. Trimming removed 4 bases at V and 6 bases at J, with 15 bases between. CDR3 region: CAWKSSRVPEAFF. CDR3 bases: TGTGCCTGGAAATCTTCTAGGGTTCCTGAAGCTTTCTTT.

There are a few counts of this clonotype. The V gene is TRBV12-3 or TRBV12-4, the J gene TRBJ2-1, with D perhaps TRBD2 (5 bases). With 6 bases removed from V and 3 bases from J, the gap between germline ends came to 12 bases. This CDR3 spans 14 amino acids. CDR3 sequence reads: CASRPSSSYNEQFF. The CDR3 nucleotides read TGTGCCAGCAGGCCATCTAGCAGCTACAATGAGCAGTTCTTC.

In this sample, this clonotype turned up a few times. The chain couples TRBV25-1 to TRBJ2-7; D uncertain. Between the trimmed V and J ends, which lost 4 bases and 4 bases, there was a span of 8 bases. Germline V gene lookup returns CDR1 MGHDK and CDR2 SYGVNS. The CDR3 runs 12 residues. The CDR3 loop reads CASSGHLYEQYF. The DNA of the CDR3 is TGTGCCAGCAGTGGACATCTGTACGAGCAGTACTTC.

This clonotype turned up a few times. This chain joins TRBV20-1 and TRBJ2-3; 11 nucleotides match TRBD2. Germline V gene data show CDR1 as DFQATT and CDR2 as SNEGSKA (reference sequence). This CDR3 is built from 14 residues. V lost 2 bases and J lost 4; bases outside the gene matches: 2. CDR3 protein: CSARLAGGPDTQYF. CDR3 DNA sequence: TGCAGTGCTAGACTAGCGGGAGGACCAGATACGCAGTATTTT.

Ten or more counts support this clonotype. V usage is TRBV6-2 or TRBV6-3 and J usage is TRBJ1-1; unclear D gene. Trimming cost V 6 bases and J 5 bases, with 13 bases left between them. The CDR3 runs to 13 residues. Germline assignment: CDR1 MNHEY and CDR2 SVGEGT. CDR3 loop: CASSKQGRTEAFF. The CDR3 DNA sequence: TGTGCCAGCAGCAAACAAGGACGGACTGAAGCTTTCTTT.

V is TRBV28 and J is TRBJ2-3, with 10 bases identical to TRBD2. The germline CDR1 and CDR2 sequences are MDHEN and SYDVKM. The CDR3 is 18 residues long. V trimming: 4 bases; J trimming: 0 bases; junction bases outside the gene matches: 10. This CDR3 reads CASSSPLGLAASTDTQYF. The CDR3 DNA follows: TGTGCCAGCAGTTCCCCCCTAGGACTAGCGGCTAGCACAGATACGCAGTATTTT. The full variable domain, rest sourced from reference TRBV28 and TRBJ2-3, is DVKVTQSSRYLVKRTGEKVFLECVQDMDHENMFWYRQDPGLGLRLIYFSYDVKMKEKGDIPEGYSVSREKKERFSLILESASTNQTSMYLCASSSPLGLAASTDTQYFGPGTRLTVL.

The rearrangement uses TRBV20-1 and TRBJ2-3, with D unclear. In germline, CDR1 is DFQATT, CDR2 SNEGSKA (reference sequence). This CDR3 contains 11 residues. The V end was cut by 0 bases, the J end by 9 bases, with 7 bases between. The CDR3 DNA is TGCAGTGCTAGAGATCAGACCACGCAGTATTTT. It codes for CSARDQTTQYF.

This clonotype was observed a few times. V and J are TRBV20-1 and TRBJ2-3; TRBD2 agrees at 11 bases. The V segment lost 1 base and the J segment 9 bases; nucleotides outside the gene matches: 6. Germline values: CDR1 DFQATT, CDR2 SNEGSKA (reference sequence). The CDR3 has 14 residues. The CDR3 coding sequence is TGCAGTGCTAGAGGAACTAGCGGGAGTTTGACGCAGTATTTT. This encodes CSARGTSGSLTQYF.

The chain is built from TRBV20-1 and TRBJ2-3; 8 bases are shared with TRBD2. V gave up 3 bases and J gave up 4 bases; unmatched junction bases: 9. The CDR3 totals 15 residues. Germline values: CDR1 DFQATT, CDR2 SNEGSKA (reference sequence). The CDR3 nucleotides read TGCAGTGCTAGGCGAGGGACTAGAGTCGCAGATACGCAGTATTTT. It translates to CSARRGTRVADTQYF.

This clonotype appeared a few times. The V and J genes are TRBV18 and TRBJ1-4, with D hard to call. The V end was cut by 5 bases, the J end by 0 bases, with 16 bases between. Looked up from germline, CDR1 is KGHSH and CDR2 is LQKENI. The CDR3 covers 17 residues. The CDR3 is CASSSRSITATNEKLFF. The DNA for the CDR3 is TGTGCCAGCTCATCCAGGAGTATAACCGCAACTAATGAAAAACTGTTTTTT.

This chain links TRBV29-1 with TRBJ2-5; TRBD2 agrees at 7 bases. The germline V gene has CDR1 SQVTM and CDR2 ANQGSEA. Trimming cost V 1 base and J 2 bases; bases outside gene matches: 1. The CDR3 sequence is 13 residues long. The CDR3 reads CSVEASGQETQYF. In DNA, the CDR3 is TGCAGCGTTGAAGCTAGCGGTCAAGAGACCCAGTACTTC. The full variable domain, rest sourced from reference TRBV29-1 and TRBJ2-5, is SAVISQKPSRDICQRGTSLTIQCQVDSQVTMMFWYRQQPGQSLTLIATANQGSEATYESGFVIDKFPISRPNLTFSTLTVSNMSPEDSSIYLCSVEASGQETQYFGPGTRLLVL.

This clonotype has a handful of counts. This sequence joins TRBV10-1 and TRBJ2-7; 8 bases are shared with TRBD2. The J segment lost 3 bases and the V segment lost 6 bases, leaving 4 bases of the junction unmatched. CDR3 size: 13 residues. The germline gives CDR1 WNHNN, CDR2 SYGVQD (reference sequence). The CDR3 here is CASSGLAVYEQYF. The CDR3 region has the DNA TGCGCCAGCAGCGGACTAGCAGTCTACGAGCAGTACTTC.

This clonotype was recorded a few times. The chain carries TRBV3-1 and TRBJ1-2, with 11 positions matching TRBD1. With V trimmed by 1 base and J by 8 bases, 3 bases remained unmatched. Germline loops: CDR1 LGHDT, CDR2 YNNKEL (reference sequence). The CDR3 runs 14 residues. CDR3 amino acids: CASSQGTGGRGYTF. CDR3 coding DNA: TGTGCCAGCAGCCAAGGGACAGGGGGCCGGGGCTACACCTTC.

The chain couples TRBV28 to TRBJ1-6; TRBD1 is a possible D gene (6 bases). Germline CDR1 MDHEN, CDR2 SYDVKM. The CDR3 sequence is 14 residues long. The V gene lost 5 bases and the J gene lost 4 bases, with 9 bases spanning the gap. The CDR3 loop reads CASSEGGYNSPLHF. Written as DNA, the CDR3 is TGTGCCAGCAGTGAAGGGGGGTATAATTCACCCCTCCACTTT.

The table lists this clonotype with many counts. This chain joins TRBV6-6 and TRBJ1-4, with a tentative D call TRBD1 (6 bases). Trimming took 6 bases from V and 7 from J, leaving 15 bases between them. Germline V gives CDR1 MNHNY, CDR2 SVGAGI (reference sequence). This CDR3 has 14 amino acids. The CDR3 protein is CASRLGGLGEKLFF. The CDR3, as DNA: TGTGCCAGCAGACTAGGGGGGCTGGGTGAAAAACTGTTTTTT.

This clonotype showed up just a few times. The chain links TRBV12-3 or TRBV12-4 to TRBJ2-3; D not resolved. The CDR3 is 14 amino acids. The V end lost 2 bases, the J end lost 1 base, and 7 bases lay between the germline ends. CDR3 in amino acids: CASSLQIGTDTQYF. Here the CDR3 DNA reads TGTGCCAGCAGTTTACAGATCGGCACAGATACGCAGTATTTT.

This clonotype has a count of ten or more. The V gene is TRBV3-1, the J gene TRBJ2-3; TRBD2 aligns across 8 bases. The CDR3 covers 16 residues. After removal of 4 bases from V and 4 bases from J, the junction contained 10 bases not matched to a gene. Germline values: CDR1 LGHDT, CDR2 YNNKEL (reference sequence). CDR3 amino acids: CASSPDPQRESDTQYF. CDR3 coding DNA: TGTGCCAGCAGCCCTGATCCTCAGCGGGAGTCAGATACGCAGTATTTT.

This chain connects TRBV20-1 to TRBJ2-7; TRBD2 matches 7 bases. CDR3 size: 15 residues. Germline V gives CDR1 DFQATT, CDR2 SNEGSKA (reference sequence). V shed 5 bases and J 3 bases; nucleotides not matched to a gene: 13. Written as DNA, the CDR3 is TGCAGTGCTGATGGCGGGAGAACCACAAGCTACGAGCAGTACTTC. Translated: CSADGGRTTSYEQYF.

The V and J genes are TRBV6-1 and TRBJ2-1, with D possibly TRBD2 on 6 matching bases. V lost 4 bases, J lost 1 base, and 17 bases lay in between. Germline V gives CDR1 MNHNS, CDR2 SASEGT. This CDR3 is built from 17 residues. The DNA for the CDR3 is TGTGCCAGCAGTGGGGGCGGGAATAGGTTATCCTACAATGAGCAGTTCTTC. It specifies CASSGGGNRLSYNEQFF.